This T cell receptor (beta chain) was observed in a study of cytomegalovirus exposure and HLA in healthy donors (dated by TCRdb to between 2016 and 2019). About the study as a whole: According to an earlier analysis of several hundred of the donors, some 180 million T cells yielded roughly 100 million unique TCR beta sequences and about 300 Gb of sequence data. In an earlier analysis of over 550 of the donors, high-throughput TCR beta sequencing was used to judge whether each TCR beta V gene segment behaved as functional or pseudogenic. To study patterns of TCR occurrence, a later analysis re-analyzed previously published TCR beta repertoires from around 670 donors and added high-resolution HLA genotyping. Typing coverage differed by locus: A, B, C, DRB1 and DQB1 were typed in roughly 620-630 donors, DQA1 in about 560, DPA1 in roughly 590, and DPB1 in just under 490. Along with the approximately 700-subject first cohort, a separate validation cohort of more than 90 different subjects was used. The later analysis used no new phenotypic data to find candidate immune exposures, relying instead on TCR beta sequences and their occurrence across donors. On average, around 240,000 unique TCR beta nucleotide sequences were sequenced per donor among roughly 430 genotyped donors of the cohort, with roughly 18% of those sequences being non-productive. Every repertoire in the discovery cohort had been generated on one and the same sequencing platform. Both class I and class II loci were covered by HLA typing, at four-digit resolution. To predict cytomegalovirus infection status, the study combined high-throughput TCR immunosequencing, statistical association of individual TCRs with disease status, and machine learning. The study was designed to test whether signatures of past pathogen exposure could be identified by cataloging public T cell receptors. Genome-wide SNP genotypes for about 65% of the roughly 670 donors were used in a later genetic analysis, which treated that subset as a discovery cohort. Donor age, sex, ethnicity and CMV serostatus were compiled alongside the repertoire data. A few DR-DQ haplotypes were handled as single units for association and clustering because linkage in the cohort was strong. Of the 300 to 450 genotyped donors, about 80% fell in the genetic ancestry cluster associated with self-reported Caucasian donors. The study used immunosequencing to profile the T cell repertoires of 666 subjects and linked those repertoires to cytomegalovirus serostatus. Roughly 300 gigabases of sequencing data and approximately 92 million unique TCR sequences made up an early release that covered fewer than 650 HLA-typed donors.

The junction shows trimming of 10 bases on V and 5 bases on J, and the gene matches do not reach 6 bases of it. The CDR3 starts with the cysteine, ends with the phenylalanine, and has 13 residues. The CDR3 DNA has 39 bases and is translated from base 1. From the germline V gene (reference sequence), CDR1 is LNHDA and CDR2 is SQIVND. Here is what the overall study found, with its caveats: Because some donors lacked HLA typing at each locus, the association tests relied only on the typed subset. Correlated functional status among segregating V segments might reflect linkage disequilibrium, but an unknown experimental factor could not be ruled out. Roughly 15 rarely observed V segments, including chromosome 9 orphons, were excluded from the earlier analysis of about 600 of the donors because counts were too low. A later analysis associated approximately 17,000 TCR beta sequences with specific HLA alleles at a false discovery rate of 0.05. A later analysis reported that several top co-occurrence clusters appeared linked to parvovirus B19, influenza, CMV and Epstein-Barr virus. In both the original and validation cohorts, the classifier was reported to diagnose cytomegalovirus status with high specificity and sensitivity. Some IMGT-functional V segments, including TRBV6-2 and TRBV6-3, could not be told apart with the 87-base-pair reads, so those segments were excluded. A later analysis found that most CMV-associated TCR beta chains appeared HLA-restricted, with HLA associations seemingly driven largely by CMV exposure. According to a later analysis, TCR association rates differed among HLA loci, with DRB1 alleles showing the most associated TCRs and HLA-C alleles showing the fewest. In an earlier analysis of some 540 of the donors, most TCR beta V segments appeared in productive rearrangements about 87% or about 30% of the time, broadly matching IMGT annotations. An association between a missense DCLRE1C variant and V-gene and J-gene trimming of TCR beta chains was found in a later genetic analysis and replicated in an independent cohort. A group of highly shared sequence variants was considered likely to be a technical artifact of the sequencing pipeline. Presence/absence analyses assumed roughly uniform sequencing depth across donors, an assumption that may not hold. Compared with equally common non-associated chains, HLA-associated TCR beta chains in a later analysis were more clonally expanded and had lower generation probabilities. A further reported finding was that TCR beta sequences accurately predicted the HLA-A and HLA-B alleles for most subjects in the first cohort. The cohort was sequenced for TCR beta chains only, and without alpha or paired-chain data the features that could be detected were limited. The study listed 150 to 200 TCR beta chains as associated with cytomegalovirus. Across donors, most TCR sequences were observed very rarely, whereas some public TCRs were present in many individuals. Immune exposure information for the cohort was limited to CMV serostatus. It was suggested by the authors that the approach could potentially be generalized to other disease states and immunological phenotypes. In a later genetic analysis, fewer N-insertions in productive TCRs were reported among donors in an Asian-associated ancestry cluster than the roughly 700-donor mean. When HLA alleles, especially DR and DQ, strongly co-occurred, TCR associations were difficult to assign to individual alleles. In vitro tests confirmed that a few of the cytomegalovirus-associated TCR beta chains recognize cytomegalovirus antigens.

The library was obtained by the immunoSEQ multiplex PCR assay. A mixture of 60 forward primers for TCR Vbeta segments and 13 reverse primers for TCR Jbeta segments was used in the multiplex PCR. The CDR3 region of rearranged TCR beta genes was amplified from genomic DNA by a multiplex PCR assay. The Illumina HiSeq System was used to sequence the amplified TCR beta libraries as 87-base-pair reads. The paper's data handling went like this. Across the 666 repertoires, a later analysis counted tens of millions of unique TCR beta chains, 9.5 million to 13 million of which were shared by at least two donors. Raw reads were error-corrected and collapsed into unique sequences with a nearest-neighbor algorithm that merged closely related sequences to remove PCR and sequencing errors. Alignment of CDR3 sequences to IMGT reference sequences was used to assign V, D and J gene segments. For a sequence to be retained, at least a six-nucleotide match to both a V gene segment and a J gene segment was required. Rearrangements were called productive when the CDR3 lacked stop codons and stayed in frame with V and J; all others were non-productive. CDR3 was defined according to IMGT convention as the region running from the second conserved V-encoded cysteine to the conserved J-encoded phenylalanine. The earlier analysis of about 590 of the donors excluded sequences that lacked an unambiguous match to a single V gene segment. An earlier analysis of about 590 of the donors classified V segments as functional when productive rearrangements were above 56.7% and as segregating when the standard deviation between donors was above 5%. To diagnose cytomegalovirus status from the catalog of TCR beta chain sequences, a statistical classification framework was built. A later analysis assigned V and J genes by comparing TCR nucleotide sequences with IMGT/GENE-DB human TR gene sequences. The TCRdist pipeline was used in a later analysis to assign CDR3 sequences and most-parsimonious VDJ recombination scenarios. A later analysis defined each TCR beta chain by its CDR3 amino acid sequence plus V-gene family, and excluded reads lacking a unique V-gene family. In a later analysis, fewer than 650 highly shared, low-generation-probability nucleotide sequences were removed to address suspected cross-contamination and a sequencing artifact. A later analysis calculated a clonal expansion index for each public chain from normalized within-repertoire ranks of inferred template counts. In a later analysis, generation probabilities were computed using a VDJ recombination model fitted to out-of-frame rearrangements, and the results were checked against IGoR. A later analysis scored TCR-TCR, TCR-HLA and TCR-CMV co-occurrence with hypergeometric tests, applying a repertoire-size bias correction to TCR pairs. A later analysis estimated false discovery rates by permuting HLA or CMV assignments 20 times. In a later analysis, co-occurring TCRs were grouped with DBSCAN, and TCRdist sequence similarity was added when clustering was performed within HLA-allele-positive subsets. Co-occurrence clustering excluded repertoires with fewer than 30,000 or more than 120,000 public chains, plus five with anomalous nucleotide sharing. This is the immuneACCESS table as TCRdb keeps it, with only in-frame sequences that have V and J called. A part of the clones is gone; compared with another copy, unresolved V genes explain less than half, and the rest is unexplained. Clone size and V and J calls were adopted from that table, with D and trimming inferred from the DNA. In all, the sample holds approximately 81,000 clones, and approximately 84% of those were seen once. The top ten clonotypes cover 2.4% of the sample.

The cohort was made up of 666 healthy bone marrow donors. At the time of sampling, every cohort member was nominally healthy, though immune exposures that went unrecorded were likely present. The donor was CMV seronegative and was included in the group of approximately 350 seronegative cohort members. Every donor gave a peripheral blood sample, and the peripheral blood mononuclear cells from that sample were used for TCR beta sequencing. Genomic DNA was extracted from the blood cell samples with the Qiagen DNeasy Blood Extraction Kit. Of note for this clone: This receptor's antigen is unknown. There are no base qualities to consult, and no much larger clone falls within one base.

The sequence is built from TRBV19 and TRBJ2-7; 12 nucleotides in the junction match TRBD2. This receptor was obtained from a woman aged 50 to 60 in good health and CMV-seronegative. Sequenced input: PBMCs. The bases read TGTGCCACCGGGACTAGCGGGTACAACGAGCAGTACTTC. It encodes CATGTSGYNEQYF.